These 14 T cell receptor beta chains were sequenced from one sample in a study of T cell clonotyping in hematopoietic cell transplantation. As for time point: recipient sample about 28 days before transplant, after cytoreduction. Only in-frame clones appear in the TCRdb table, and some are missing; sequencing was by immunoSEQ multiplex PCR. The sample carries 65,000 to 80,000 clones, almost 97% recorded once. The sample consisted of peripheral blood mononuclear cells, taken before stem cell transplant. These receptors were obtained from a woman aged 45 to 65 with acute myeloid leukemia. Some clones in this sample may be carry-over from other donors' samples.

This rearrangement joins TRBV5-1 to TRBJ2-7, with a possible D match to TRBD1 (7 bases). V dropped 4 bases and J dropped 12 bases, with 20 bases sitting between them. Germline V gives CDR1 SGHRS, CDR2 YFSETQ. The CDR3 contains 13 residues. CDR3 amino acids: CASSAGTASDPYF. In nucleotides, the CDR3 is TGCGCCAGCAGCGCGGGGACAGCAAGCGATCCGTACTTC.

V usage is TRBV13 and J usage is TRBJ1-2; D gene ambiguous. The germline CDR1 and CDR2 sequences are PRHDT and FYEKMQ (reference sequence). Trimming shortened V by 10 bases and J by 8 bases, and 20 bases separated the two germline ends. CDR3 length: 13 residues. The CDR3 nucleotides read TGTGCCACTCAACCAGACCTTTCCTGGGGCTACACCTTC. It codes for CATQPDLSWGYTF.

The CDR3 here is CASSSGQGGLGTEAFF. The CDR3 region has the DNA TGTGCCAGTAGCTCCGGACAGGGGGGGTTAGGGACTGAAGCTTTCTTT. The chain uses TRBV19 and TRBJ1-1, with 10 bases identical to TRBD1. With 6 bases clipped from V and 5 bases from J, the junction kept 12 bases outside the gene matches. The CDR3 consists of 16 residues. In germline, CDR1 is LNHDA, CDR2 SQIVND (reference sequence).

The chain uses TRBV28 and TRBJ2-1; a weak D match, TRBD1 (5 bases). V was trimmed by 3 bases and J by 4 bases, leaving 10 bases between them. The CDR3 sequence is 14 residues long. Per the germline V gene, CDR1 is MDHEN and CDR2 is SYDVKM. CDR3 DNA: TGTGCCAGCAGTTTGGGCAGGGCGTACAATGAGCAGTTCTTC. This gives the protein CASSLGRAYNEQFF.

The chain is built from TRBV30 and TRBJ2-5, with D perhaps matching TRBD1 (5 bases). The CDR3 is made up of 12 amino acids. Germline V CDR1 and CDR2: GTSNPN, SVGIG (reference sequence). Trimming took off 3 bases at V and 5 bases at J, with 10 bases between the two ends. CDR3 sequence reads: CAWRWGFETQYF. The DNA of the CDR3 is TGTGCCTGGAGGTGGGGCTTCGAGACCCAGTACTTC.

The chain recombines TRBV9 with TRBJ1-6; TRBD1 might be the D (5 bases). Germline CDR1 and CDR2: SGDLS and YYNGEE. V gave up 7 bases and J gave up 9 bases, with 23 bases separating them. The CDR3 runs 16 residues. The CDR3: CASSAGGGVMGSPLHF. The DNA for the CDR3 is TGTGCCAGCTCCGCTGGGGGGGGAGTGATGGGTTCACCCCTCCACTTT.

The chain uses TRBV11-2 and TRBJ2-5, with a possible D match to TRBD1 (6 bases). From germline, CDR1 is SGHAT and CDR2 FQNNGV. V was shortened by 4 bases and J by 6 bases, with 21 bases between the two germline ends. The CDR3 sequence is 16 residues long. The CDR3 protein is CASSSTRDMIIQTQYF. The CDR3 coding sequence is TGTGCCAGCAGCTCGACTCGGGACATGATCATACAGACCCAGTACTTC.

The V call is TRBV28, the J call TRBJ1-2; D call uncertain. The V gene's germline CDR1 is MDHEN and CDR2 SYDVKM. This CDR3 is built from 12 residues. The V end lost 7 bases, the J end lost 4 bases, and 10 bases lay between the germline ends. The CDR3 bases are TGTGCCAGCACCCTGGGCAGCTATGGCTACACCTTC. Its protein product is CASTLGSYGYTF.

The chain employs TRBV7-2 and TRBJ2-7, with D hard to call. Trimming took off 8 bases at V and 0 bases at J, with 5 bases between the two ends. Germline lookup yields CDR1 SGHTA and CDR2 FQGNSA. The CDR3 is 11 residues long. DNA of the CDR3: TGTGCCAGCTCACCCTCCTACGAGCAGTACTTC. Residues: CASSPSYEQYF. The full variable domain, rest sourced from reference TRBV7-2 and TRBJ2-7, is GAGVSQSPSNKVTEKGKDVELRCDPISGHTALYWYRQSLGQGLEFLIYFQGNSAPDKSGLPSDRFSAERTGGSVSTLTIQRTQQEDSAVYLCASSPSYEQYFGPGTRLTVT.

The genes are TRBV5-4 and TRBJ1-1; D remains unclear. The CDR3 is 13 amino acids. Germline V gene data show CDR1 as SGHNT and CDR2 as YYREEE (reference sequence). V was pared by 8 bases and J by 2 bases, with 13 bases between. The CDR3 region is CASSRQTNTEAFF. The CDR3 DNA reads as TGTGCCAGTTCCCGGCAGACAAACACTGAAGCTTTCTTT.

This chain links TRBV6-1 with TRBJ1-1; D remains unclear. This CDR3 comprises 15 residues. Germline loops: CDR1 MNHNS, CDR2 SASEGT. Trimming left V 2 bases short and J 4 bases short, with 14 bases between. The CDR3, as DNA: TGTGCCAGCAGTGAAAGGTTGGGCAGAGGCACTGAAGCTTTCTTT. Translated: CASSERLGRGTEAFF.

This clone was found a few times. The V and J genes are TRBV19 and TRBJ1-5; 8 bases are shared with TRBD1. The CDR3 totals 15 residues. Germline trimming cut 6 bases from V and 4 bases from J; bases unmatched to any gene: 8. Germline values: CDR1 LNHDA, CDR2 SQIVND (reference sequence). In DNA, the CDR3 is TGTGCCAGTAGGACCGGGACAGGTGTGAATCAGCCCCAGCATTTT. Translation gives CASRTGTGVNQPQHF.

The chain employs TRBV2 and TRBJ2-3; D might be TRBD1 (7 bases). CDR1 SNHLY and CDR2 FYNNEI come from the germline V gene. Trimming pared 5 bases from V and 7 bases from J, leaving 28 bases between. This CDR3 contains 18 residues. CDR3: CASSSGGSGGGRTNTQYF. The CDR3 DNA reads TGTGCCAGCAGTTCAGGGGGGTCAGGCGGAGGAAGAACTAATACGCAGTATTTT.

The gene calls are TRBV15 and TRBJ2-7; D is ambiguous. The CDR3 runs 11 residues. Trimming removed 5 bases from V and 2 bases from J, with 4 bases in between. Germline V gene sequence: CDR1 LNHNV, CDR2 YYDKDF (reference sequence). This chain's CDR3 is CATSGPYEQYF. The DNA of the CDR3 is TGTGCCACCAGCGGCCCCTACGAGCAGTACTTC.